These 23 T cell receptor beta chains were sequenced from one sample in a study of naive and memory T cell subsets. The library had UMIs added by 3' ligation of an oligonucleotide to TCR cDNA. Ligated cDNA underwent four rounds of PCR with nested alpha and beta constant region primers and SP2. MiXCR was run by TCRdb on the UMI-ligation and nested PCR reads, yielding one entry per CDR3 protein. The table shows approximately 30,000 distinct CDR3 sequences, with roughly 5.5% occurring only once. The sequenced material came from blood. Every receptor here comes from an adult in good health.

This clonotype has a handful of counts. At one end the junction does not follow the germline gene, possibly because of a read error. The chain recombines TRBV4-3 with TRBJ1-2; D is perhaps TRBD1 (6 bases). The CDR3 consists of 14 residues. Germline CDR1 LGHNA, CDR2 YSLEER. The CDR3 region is CASSQRQGYGGDTF. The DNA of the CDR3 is TGCGCCAGCAGCCAGAGGCAGGGGTACGGTGGCGACACCTTC.

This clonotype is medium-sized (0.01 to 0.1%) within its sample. The CDR3 is CSVAPNPTSDTDTQYF. The CDR3 DNA reads TGCAGCGTTGCTCCCAACCCGACTAGCGACACAGATACGCAGTATTTT. The rearrangement links TRBV29-1 to TRBJ2-3; 8 bases are a match to TRBD2. Germline V gene data show CDR1 as SQVTM and CDR2 as ANQGSEA. The V and J ends lost 4 bases and 2 bases, in that order; junction bases with no gene match: 11. The CDR3 has 16 residues.

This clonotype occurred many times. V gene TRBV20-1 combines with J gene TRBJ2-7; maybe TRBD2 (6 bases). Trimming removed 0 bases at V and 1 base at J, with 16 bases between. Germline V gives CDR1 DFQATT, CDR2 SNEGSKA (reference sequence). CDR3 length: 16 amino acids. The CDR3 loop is CSARDYPGGTSYEQYF. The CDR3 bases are TGCAGTGCTAGAGATTACCCCGGCGGGACTTCCTACGAGCAGTACTTC.

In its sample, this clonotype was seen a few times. As DNA, the CDR3 is TGCGCCAGCAGCCAAGATCCGACAGGAGCCCACAATGAGCAGTTCTTC. Its protein is CASSQDPTGAHNEQFF. The chain links TRBV4-3 to TRBJ2-1; weak D call: TRBD1 (6 bases). The CDR3 covers 16 residues. Germline V gene data show CDR1 as LGHNA and CDR2 as YSLEER. The V gene lost 0 bases and the J gene lost 5 bases, with 14 bases spanning the gap.

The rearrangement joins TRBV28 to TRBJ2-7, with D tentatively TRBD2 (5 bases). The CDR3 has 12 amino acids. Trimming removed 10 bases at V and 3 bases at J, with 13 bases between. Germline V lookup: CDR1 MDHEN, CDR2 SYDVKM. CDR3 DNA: TGTGCCACATATAGCGTAAACTACGAGCAGTACTTC. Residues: CATYSVNYEQYF.

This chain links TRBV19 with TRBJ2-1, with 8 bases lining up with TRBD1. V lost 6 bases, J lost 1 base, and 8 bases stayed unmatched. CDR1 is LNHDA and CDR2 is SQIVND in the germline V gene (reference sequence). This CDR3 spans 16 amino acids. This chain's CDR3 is CASSLTGGTSYNEQFF. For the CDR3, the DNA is TGTGCCAGTAGCTTAACAGGGGGGACGTCCTACAATGAGCAGTTCTTC.

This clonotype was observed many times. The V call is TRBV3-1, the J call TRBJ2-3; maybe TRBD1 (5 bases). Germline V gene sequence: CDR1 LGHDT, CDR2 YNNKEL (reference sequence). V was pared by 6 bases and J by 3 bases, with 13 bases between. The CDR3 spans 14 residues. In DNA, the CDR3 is TGTGCCAGCAGAGGGATCGCAGGGACAGATACGCAGTATTTT. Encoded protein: CASRGIAGTDTQYF.

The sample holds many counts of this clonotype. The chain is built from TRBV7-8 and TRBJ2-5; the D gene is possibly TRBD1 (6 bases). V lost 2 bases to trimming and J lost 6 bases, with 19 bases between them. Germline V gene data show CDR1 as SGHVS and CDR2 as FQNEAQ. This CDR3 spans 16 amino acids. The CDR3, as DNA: TGTGCCAGCAGCTTATCCACAGGGATGTTGGAAAAGACCCAGTACTTC. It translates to CASSLSTGMLEKTQYF. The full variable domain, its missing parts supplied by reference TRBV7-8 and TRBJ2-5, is GAGVSQSPRYKVAKRGQDVALRCDPISGHVSLFWYQQALGQGPEFLTYFQNEAQLDKSGLPSDRFFAERPEGSVSTLKIQRTQQEDSAVYLCASSLSTGMLEKTQYFGPGTRLLVL.

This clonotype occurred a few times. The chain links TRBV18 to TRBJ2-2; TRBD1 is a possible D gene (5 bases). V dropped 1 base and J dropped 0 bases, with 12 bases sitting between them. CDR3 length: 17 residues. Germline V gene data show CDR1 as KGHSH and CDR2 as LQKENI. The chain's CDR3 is CASSPRGTDANTGELFF. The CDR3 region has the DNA TGTGCCAGCTCACCACGGGGCACAGACGCGAACACCGGGGAGCTGTTTTTT.

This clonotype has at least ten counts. The CDR3 here is CASSFGGGSGTEAFF. DNA of the CDR3: TGTGCCAGCAGTTTTGGGGGGGGTTCAGGCACTGAAGCTTTCTTT. The chain links TRBV12-3 or TRBV12-4 to TRBJ1-1, with D perhaps matching TRBD1 (5 bases). The CDR3 extends over 15 amino acids. Trimming shortened V by 3 bases and J by 4 bases, and 15 bases separated the two germline ends.

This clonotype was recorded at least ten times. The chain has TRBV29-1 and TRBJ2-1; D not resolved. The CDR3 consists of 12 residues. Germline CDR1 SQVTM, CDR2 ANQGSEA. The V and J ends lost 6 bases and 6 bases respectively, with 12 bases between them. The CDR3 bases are TGCAGCGTCCCTGCCCCCATCAATGAGCAGTTCTTC. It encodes CSVPAPINEQFF.

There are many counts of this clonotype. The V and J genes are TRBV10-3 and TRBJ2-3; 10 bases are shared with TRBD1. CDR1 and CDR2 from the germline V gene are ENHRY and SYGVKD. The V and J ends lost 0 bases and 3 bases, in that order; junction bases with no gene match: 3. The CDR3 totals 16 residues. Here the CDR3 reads CAISESWTGGTDTQYF. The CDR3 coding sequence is TGTGCCATCAGTGAGTCTTGGACAGGGGGAACAGATACGCAGTATTTT.

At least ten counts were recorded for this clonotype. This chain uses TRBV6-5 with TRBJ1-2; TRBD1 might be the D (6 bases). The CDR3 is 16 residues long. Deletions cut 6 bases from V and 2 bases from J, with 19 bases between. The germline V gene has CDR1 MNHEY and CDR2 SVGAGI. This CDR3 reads CASSGGGFRSNYGYTF. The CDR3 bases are TGTGCCAGCAGCGGAGGGGGGTTCCGATCAAACTATGGCTACACCTTC.

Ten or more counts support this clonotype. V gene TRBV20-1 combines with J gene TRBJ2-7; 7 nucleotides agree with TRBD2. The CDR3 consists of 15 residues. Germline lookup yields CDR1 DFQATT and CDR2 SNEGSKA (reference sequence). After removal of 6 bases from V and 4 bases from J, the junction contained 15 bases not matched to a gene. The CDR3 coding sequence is TGCAGTGCCGGAGCGGCTGGCGGGAGTGGATACGAGCAGTACTTC. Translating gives CSAGAAGGSGYEQYF.

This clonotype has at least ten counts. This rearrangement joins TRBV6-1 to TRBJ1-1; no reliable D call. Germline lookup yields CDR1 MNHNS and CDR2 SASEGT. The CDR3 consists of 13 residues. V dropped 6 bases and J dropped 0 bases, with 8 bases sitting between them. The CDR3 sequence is CASRGGLNTEAFF. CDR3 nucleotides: TGTGCCAGCAGAGGCGGGTTGAACACTGAAGCTTTCTTT.

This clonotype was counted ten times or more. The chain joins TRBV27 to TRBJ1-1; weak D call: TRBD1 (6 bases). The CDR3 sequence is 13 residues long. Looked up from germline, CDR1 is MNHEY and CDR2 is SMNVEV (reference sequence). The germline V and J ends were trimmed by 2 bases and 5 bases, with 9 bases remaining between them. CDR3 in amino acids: CASSLNRETEAFF. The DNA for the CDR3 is TGTGCCAGCAGTTTAAACAGGGAGACTGAAGCTTTCTTT.

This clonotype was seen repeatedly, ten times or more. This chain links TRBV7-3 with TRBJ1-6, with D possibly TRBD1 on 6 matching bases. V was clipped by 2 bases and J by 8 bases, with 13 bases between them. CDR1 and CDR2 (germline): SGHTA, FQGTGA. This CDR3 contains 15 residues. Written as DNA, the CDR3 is TGTGCCAGCAGCTTAGACAGGCCGGGGGATTCACCCCTCCACTTT. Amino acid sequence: CASSLDRPGDSPLHF.

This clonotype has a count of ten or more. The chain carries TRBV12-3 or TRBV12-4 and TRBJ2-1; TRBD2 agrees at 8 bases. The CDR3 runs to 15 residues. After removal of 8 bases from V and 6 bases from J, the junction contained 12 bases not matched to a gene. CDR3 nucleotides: TGTGCCAGCCTCCAGGGGCTAGCGGGCCTCAATGAGCAGTTCTTC. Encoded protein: CASLQGLAGLNEQFF.

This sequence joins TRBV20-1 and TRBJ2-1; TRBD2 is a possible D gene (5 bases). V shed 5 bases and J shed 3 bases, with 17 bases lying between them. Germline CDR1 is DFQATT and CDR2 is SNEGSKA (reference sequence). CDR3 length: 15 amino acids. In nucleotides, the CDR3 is TGCAGTGCTCCGCATAGCGTGGATAGCTACAATGAGCAGTTCTTC. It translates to CSAPHSVDSYNEQFF.

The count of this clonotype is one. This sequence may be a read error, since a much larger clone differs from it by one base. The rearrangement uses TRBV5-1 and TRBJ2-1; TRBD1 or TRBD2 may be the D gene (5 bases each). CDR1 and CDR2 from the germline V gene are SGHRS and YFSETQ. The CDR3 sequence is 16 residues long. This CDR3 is CASQLTGSGSYIEQFF. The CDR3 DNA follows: TGCGCCAGCCAGCTTACAGGTTCGGGGTCCTACATTGAGCAGTTCTTC.

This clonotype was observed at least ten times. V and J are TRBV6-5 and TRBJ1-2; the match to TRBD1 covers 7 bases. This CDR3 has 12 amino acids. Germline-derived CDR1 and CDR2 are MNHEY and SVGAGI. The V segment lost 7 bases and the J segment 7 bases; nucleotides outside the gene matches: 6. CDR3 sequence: CASMSRQGGYTF. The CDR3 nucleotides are TGTGCCAGCATGTCGCGACAGGGTGGCTACACCTTC.

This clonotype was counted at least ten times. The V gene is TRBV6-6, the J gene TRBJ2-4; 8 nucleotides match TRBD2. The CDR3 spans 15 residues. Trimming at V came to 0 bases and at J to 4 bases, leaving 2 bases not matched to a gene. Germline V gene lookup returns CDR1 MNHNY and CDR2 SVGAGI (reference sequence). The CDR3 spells CASSYSASGKNIQYF. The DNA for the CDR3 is TGTGCCAGCAGTTACTCGGCTAGCGGGAAAAACATTCAGTACTTC.

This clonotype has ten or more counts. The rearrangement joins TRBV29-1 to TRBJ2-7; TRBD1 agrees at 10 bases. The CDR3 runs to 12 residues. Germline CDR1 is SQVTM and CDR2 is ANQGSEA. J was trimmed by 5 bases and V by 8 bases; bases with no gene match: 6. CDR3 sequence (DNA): TGCAGCTCCGGGACAGGGGTAGACGAGCAGTACTTC. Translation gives CSSGTGVDEQYF.